This T cell receptor (beta chain) was captured by sequencing in a study of T cell repertoires in cytomegalovirus infection. Study overall: Signatures in public TCR beta sequences pointed to both CMV infection and matching HLA type.

TCRdb redid the calling of the reads with MiXCR, one entry per CDR3 protein. The sample lists 750,000 to 950,000 distinct CDR3 sequences, almost 30% occurring once. Trimming cost V 4 bases and J 0 bases; bases outside gene matches: 10. The CDR3 extends over 19 amino acids. For this clonotype: The antigen remains unidentified.

The sequence was collected from a human donor in good health (CMV status not recorded). Some clones in this sample may be carry-over from other donors' samples. This specimen was cultured CD8+ T cells from PBMCs, taken from culture after CMV antigen stimulation. This chain links TRBV12-3 or TRBV12-4 with TRBJ2-5; 14 bases are shared with TRBD2. In DNA form, the CDR3 reads TGTGCCAGCAGTTCCATTGGGACTAGCGGGGGAGACGACCAAGAGACCCAGTACTTC. Translating it yields CASSSIGTSGGDDQETQYF.